This entry lists 16 T cell receptor beta chains sequenced from one sample in a study of chronic HIV infection and antiretroviral therapy (dated by TCRdb to between 2015 and 2016). Preparation of the library involved 5' RACE. TCRdb names Illumina MiSeq as the instrument used. Using fastp trimming at Q25 and MiXCR clonotype assembly, TCRdb reanalyzed the public sequencing data and kept in-frame beta chains. Each record represents a unique CDR3 protein, reported with the most common genes and DNA among its rows. This sample is represented by around 30,000 distinct CDR3 sequences; around 9% of them were singletons. Less than 3% of the sample rests with the top ten. Sample: peripheral blood. The receptors were sampled from an adult who had HIV and had not received antiretroviral therapy, or was an uninfected healthy control (not recorded which).

This clonotype was picked up many times. V and J are TRBV5-5 and TRBJ1-3, with 9 bases aligning to TRBD1. CDR3 length equals 15 residues. The trim removed 1 base at V and 2 bases at J, leaving 1 base unmatched. From germline, CDR1 is SGHKS and CDR2 YYEKEE (reference sequence). CDR3 amino acids: CASSLRQGAGNTIYF. The CDR3 region has the DNA TGTGCCAGCAGCTTGAGACAGGGGGCTGGAAACACCATATATTTT.

This clonotype was counted at least ten times. The chain joins TRBV27 to TRBJ2-6; D may be TRBD1 (6 bases). The CDR3 is 16 residues long. The ends were cut back, 5 bases at V and 4 bases at J, with 15 bases in the middle. Germline V gene sequence: CDR1 MNHEY, CDR2 SMNVEV (reference sequence). DNA of the CDR3: TGTGCCAGCAGTAGACACAGGGAAATCGGGGCCAACGTCCTGACTTTC. Residues: CASSRHREIGANVLTF.

This clonotype has ten or more counts. The chain links TRBV10-3 to TRBJ1-5; a weak D match, TRBD1 (5 bases). The CDR3 totals 13 residues. The V gene's germline CDR1 is ENHRY and CDR2 SYGVKD. The germline V and J ends were trimmed by 7 bases and 4 bases, with 11 bases remaining between them. This CDR3 reads CAITSQANQPQHF. Written as DNA, the CDR3 is TGTGCCATCACGTCACAGGCAAATCAGCCCCAGCATTTT.

This chain joins TRBV7-2 and TRBJ2-4, with D tentatively TRBD2 (6 bases). Germline V lookup: CDR1 SGHTA, CDR2 FQGNSA. Trimming took 11 bases from V and 8 from J, leaving 13 bases between them. The CDR3 contains 11 residues. The chain's CDR3 is CAVRREHIQYF. The CDR3 DNA reads as TGTGCCGTAAGGAGGGAGCACATTCAGTACTTC. Complete variable domain (other parts from reference TRBV7-2 and TRBJ2-4): GAGVSQSPSNKVTEKGKDVELRCDPISGHTALYWYRQSLGQGLEFLIYFQGNSAPDKSGLPSDRFSAERTGGSVSTLTIQRTQQEDSAVYLCAVRREHIQYFGAGTRLSVL.

This chain links TRBV29-1 with TRBJ1-1; D is unclear. With 1 base removed from V and 1 base from J, the gap between germline ends came to 7 bases. CDR1 is SQVTM and CDR2 is ANQGSEA in the germline V gene. The CDR3 is made up of 13 amino acids. CDR3 DNA sequence: TGCAGCGTTGAAGGAAGAGGGAACACTGAAGCTTTCTTT. Protein: CSVEGRGNTEAFF.

Ten or more counts support this clonotype. J is TRBJ2-1 and V is TRBV27; a possible D gene is TRBD1 (5 bases). This CDR3 contains 13 residues. The germline V and J ends were trimmed by 8 bases and 8 bases, with 16 bases remaining between them. Germline CDR1 reads MNHEY; CDR2 reads SMNVEV (reference sequence). The CDR3 sequence is CASSGHQSDEQFF. In DNA, the CDR3 is TGTGCCAGCTCTGGACACCAGAGCGATGAGCAGTTCTTC.

The rearrangement links TRBV7-6 to TRBJ2-4; D may be TRBD1 (6 bases). Deletions cut 5 bases from V and 2 bases from J, with 16 bases between. The CDR3 loop spans 16 amino acids. CDR1 and CDR2 from the germline V gene are SGHVS and FNYEAQ. The CDR3 region has the DNA TGTGCCAGCAGCAATGCAGGGGAGTATTCCAAAAACATTCAGTACTTC. As protein: CASSNAGEYSKNIQYF. The full variable domain, with the rest looked up from reference TRBV7-6 and TRBJ2-4, is GAGVSQSPRYKVTKRGQDVALRCDPISGHVSLYWYRQALGQGPEFLTYFNYEAQQDKSGLPNDRFSAERPEGSISTLTIQRTEQRDSAMYRCASSNAGEYSKNIQYFGAGTRLSVL.

The sample holds a few counts of this clonotype. The rearrangement joins TRBV2 to TRBJ1-2, with 12 bases that match TRBD1. The CDR3 runs 15 residues. Per germline, CDR1 SNHLY and CDR2 FYNNEI. With 3 bases clipped from V and 2 bases from J, the junction kept 1 base outside the gene matches. CDR3 in amino acids: CASSEGTGGNYGYTF. CDR3 nucleotides: TGTGCCAGCAGTGAGGGGACAGGGGGCAACTATGGCTACACCTTC.

The J gene is TRBJ1-6, the V gene TRBV6-5, with TRBD1 as a possible D gene (6 bases). V was cut by 5 bases and J by 6 bases, with 8 bases left in between. The CDR3 contains 13 residues. The germline V gene encodes CDR1 MNHEY and CDR2 SVGAGI. CDR3 DNA sequence: TGTGCCAGCAGTCGACAGGTTAATTCACCCCTCCACTTT. Amino acids: CASSRQVNSPLHF.

The chain joins TRBV2 to TRBJ1-5, with D maybe TRBD1 (5 bases). The CDR3 has 14 amino acids. V lost 5 bases and J lost 3, with 11 bases in between. Germline loops: CDR1 SNHLY, CDR2 FYNNEI. The CDR3 DNA reads as TGTGCCAGCAGTCCCGACAGAAACAATCAGCCCCAGCATTTT. It specifies CASSPDRNNQPQHF.

This clonotype was recorded many times. The chain is built from TRBV28 and TRBJ2-2; no clear D. The CDR3 extends over 12 amino acids. CDR1 MDHEN and CDR2 SYDVKM come from the germline V gene. The ends were cut back, 6 bases at V and 5 bases at J, with 7 bases in the middle. The CDR3, as DNA: TGTGCCAGCAGGTTGGGGACCGGGGAGCTGTTTTTT. It encodes CASRLGTGELFF.

The chain is built from TRBV3-1 and TRBJ1-1; D remains ambiguous. Germline V gene data show CDR1 as LGHDT and CDR2 as YNNKEL (reference sequence). V was cut by 1 base and J by 7 bases, with 16 bases left in between. This CDR3 is 15 amino acids long. The CDR3: CASSQAGAVQGEAFF. The CDR3 bases are TGTGCCAGCAGCCAAGCGGGCGCCGTACAAGGTGAAGCTTTCTTT.

This clonotype has more than one count but fewer than ten. V is TRBV20-1 and J is TRBJ1-5; D is possibly TRBD1 (5 bases). The CDR3 extends over 13 amino acids. CDR1 and CDR2 from the germline V gene are DFQATT and SNEGSKA (reference sequence). The V end was cut by 2 bases, the J end by 3 bases, with 8 bases between. CDR3 in amino acids: CSARSDTNQPQHF. CDR3 nucleotides: TGCAGTGCTAGATCGGACACCAATCAGCCCCAGCATTTT.

This clonotype occurred a few times. For the CDR3, the DNA is TGTGCCAGCAGTGCACTACAGGGCCCCTACGAGCAGTACTTC. This gives the protein CASSALQGPYEQYF. This sequence joins TRBV6-2 or TRBV6-3 and TRBJ2-7; D is perhaps TRBD1 (6 bases). Per germline, CDR1 MNHEY and CDR2 SVGEGT. The germline V and J ends were trimmed by 5 bases and 2 bases, with 13 bases remaining between them. This CDR3 spans 14 amino acids.

This clonotype was seen at least ten times. The chain couples TRBV20-1 to TRBJ2-5; 14 bases map to TRBD2. Per germline, CDR1 DFQATT and CDR2 SNEGSKA (reference sequence). This CDR3 contains 17 residues. Trimming at V came to 3 bases and at J to 4 bases, leaving 10 bases not matched to a gene. Here the CDR3 reads CSARIPSTSGRAETQYF. The DNA for the CDR3 is TGCAGTGCTAGGATCCCGTCGACTAGCGGGAGGGCAGAGACCCAGTACTTC.

This clonotype has only a few counts. The chain couples TRBV4-3 to TRBJ1-1; D is unresolved. Trimming shortened V by 0 bases and J by 1 base, and 3 bases separated the two germline ends. This CDR3 is 13 amino acids long. The germline V gene has CDR1 LGHNA and CDR2 YSLEER. The chain's CDR3 is CASSQEQNTEAFF. The CDR3 DNA follows: TGCGCCAGCAGCCAAGAACAGAACACTGAAGCTTTCTTT.